Described below is a single T cell receptor beta chain sequence and its context. Its antigen is unknown. Germline V gene sequence: CDR1 SNHLY, CDR2 FYNNEI. V was cut by 3 bases and J by 0 bases, with 24 bases left in between. There are 20 residues in the CDR3. This record comes from a study of T cell responses to AZD1222 COVID-19 vaccine. TCRdb's copy holds only in-frame clones and misses some; the assay was immunoSEQ multiplex PCR. This table holds around 150,000 clones, approximately 90% found once. General observations from the study: The study reported that nearly half of spike-specific TCRs target unmutated variant regions. Spike-specific TCR breadth and depth grew following two AZD1222 doses. Sampled repertoires all dated from after the peak T cell response. Among the donors, most were white British and more were female, and clonal diversity was possibly underestimated.

The chain joins TRBV2 to TRBJ2-1; D may be TRBD1 or TRBD2 (7 bases each). Sequencing was performed on peripheral blood, taken on day 0 of MenACWY control vaccination. The clonotype was recovered from an adult in good health. CDR3: CASSDRQGGMGESSYNEQFF. Here the CDR3 DNA reads TGTGCCAGCAGTGACCGACAGGGAGGGATGGGGGAGAGCTCCTACAATGAGCAGTTCTTC.